The clone carrying this TCR beta chain has only a few counts. This CDR3 has 16 amino acids. Germline values: CDR1 SGHVS, CDR2 FQNEAQ. Deletions cut 5 bases from V and 0 bases from J, with 11 bases between. This specimen belongs to a study of blood T cell repertoires in COVID-19. Study overall: The analysed material was cDNA or gDNA that came from T cells, B-cell-depleted T cells, or PBMCs.

Authors' processing steps: From reference gene primer amplification, estimates of nucleated cell counts were derived. Repertoires were generated with immunoSEQ multiplex PCR, while TCRdb's copy carries only in-frame clones and drops some. D and trimming were read from the DNA, whereas the V and J calls and clone size are those reported in that table. Here the sample spans about 200,000 clones, 70% to 90% being singletons. Participant age was 18 to 89 years, and participants resided in about 25 US areas. Participants' reported clinical history set cohort assignment. Sample: PBMCs or T cells enriched from blood (not recorded which). The chain combines TRBV7-8 with TRBJ1-6, with D perhaps matching TRBD1 (6 bases). This sequence originates from a woman in her twenties or thirties who had been exposed to COVID-19. The CDR3 spells CASSKQGRSYNSPLHF. CDR3 nucleotide sequence: TGTGCCAGCAGCAAACAGGGCCGCTCCTATAATTCACCCCTCCACTTT.